Each of the 16 T cell receptor beta chains below was sequenced from the same sample in a study of blood T cell repertoires in COVID-19. The protocol was immunoSEQ multiplex PCR, while the TCRdb copy is restricted to in-frame clones and leaves out a portion. The sample shows over 400,000 clones, around 85% of them seen only once. Sample: peripheral blood. The receptors here all came from a human donor in a cohort sampled during active COVID-19.

The rearrangement uses TRBV6-5 and TRBJ1-2; no firm D call. This CDR3 region has 13 residues. Looked up from germline, CDR1 is MNHEY and CDR2 is SVGAGI. Between the trimmed V and J ends, which lost 7 bases and 1 base, there was a span of 10 bases. CDR3 DNA: TGTGCCAGCACGCGGTCTAATAACTATGGCTACACCTTC. This codes for CASTRSNNYGYTF.

This chain links TRBV2 with TRBJ1-4, with 8 bases lining up with TRBD1. V trimming: 8 bases; J trimming: 7 bases; junction bases outside the gene matches: 6. The CDR3 is 13 amino acids. CDR1 is SNHLY, CDR2 FYNNEI, per germline. The CDR3 region is CASGDRMGEKLFF. Here the CDR3 DNA reads TGTGCCAGCGGGGACAGGATGGGTGAAAAACTGTTTTTT.

J is TRBJ2-7 and V is TRBV18; TRBD1 matches at 9 bases. There are 15 residues in the CDR3. Germline V lookup: CDR1 KGHSH, CDR2 LQKENI. The V gene end was trimmed by 6 bases and the J gene end by 0 bases; junction bases not matched to a gene: 6. CDR3 region: CASSRGQGASYEQYF. The CDR3 nucleotides are TGTGCCAGCTCGCGGGGACAGGGCGCCTCCTACGAGCAGTACTTC.

The rearrangement links TRBV19 to TRBJ1-5, with 9 bases identical to TRBD1. The CDR3 totals 17 residues. The germline gives CDR1 LNHDA, CDR2 SQIVND (reference sequence). V shed 3 bases and J 3 bases; nucleotides not matched to a gene: 9. The CDR3 loop is CASSISGTGQHNQPQHF. The CDR3 DNA is TGTGCCAGTAGTATCTCTGGGACAGGGCAACACAATCAGCCCCAGCATTTT.

The chain couples TRBV29-1 to TRBJ1-2, with D possibly matching TRBD1 (6 bases). The germline gives CDR1 SQVTM, CDR2 ANQGSEA. V was shortened by 3 bases and J by 3 bases, with 20 bases between the two germline ends. The CDR3 is made up of 16 amino acids. As DNA, the CDR3 is TGCAGCGTTGAGGTCACCGGGCAGGGGTCGGACTATGGCTACACCTTC. Amino acids: CSVEVTGQGSDYGYTF.

This clone appeared a single time. The chain employs TRBV7-8 and TRBJ2-1, with TRBD2 identical over 12 bases. Germline-derived CDR1 and CDR2 are SGHVS and FQNEAQ. The V segment lost 5 bases and the J segment 5 bases; nucleotides outside the gene matches: 4. The CDR3 has 15 residues. CDR3 region: CASSLGLAGNNEQFF. CDR3 sequence (DNA): TGTGCCAGCAGCCTAGGACTAGCGGGAAACAATGAGCAGTTCTTC.

J is TRBJ2-7 and V is TRBV6-5, with D possibly being TRBD2 (5 bases). Germline loops: CDR1 MNHEY, CDR2 SVGAGI. V shed 8 bases and J shed 0 bases, with 11 bases lying between them. There are 13 residues in the CDR3. The CDR3 DNA reads as TGTGCCAGCTCCAAGGAGGTCTCCTACGAGCAGTACTTC. Its translation: CASSKEVSYEQYF.

This chain connects TRBV27 to TRBJ1-5; D not certain. Germline CDR1 and CDR2: MNHEY and SMNVEV (reference sequence). V shed 5 bases and J shed 7 bases, with 12 bases lying between them. The CDR3 spans 13 residues. The DNA for the CDR3 is TGTGCCAGCAGTAGCGGGCCGAGCCAGCCCCAGCATTTT. Protein sequence: CASSSGPSQPQHF.

The chain couples TRBV30 to TRBJ1-2, with D uncertain. The germline V and J ends were trimmed by 3 bases and 0 bases, with 11 bases remaining between them. The germline gives CDR1 GTSNPN, CDR2 SVGIG (reference sequence). The CDR3 covers 14 residues. The CDR3 reads CAWRRLTANYGYTF. CDR3 DNA sequence: TGTGCCTGGAGGCGACTAACAGCTAACTATGGCTACACCTTC.

This chain connects TRBV27 to TRBJ2-1, with 12 bases aligning to TRBD1. Germline V gene lookup returns CDR1 MNHEY and CDR2 SMNVEV (reference sequence). V lost 3 bases, J lost 8 bases, and 8 bases stayed unmatched. CDR3 length: 16 amino acids. The CDR3 reads CASSFFRDRGLDEQFF. DNA for the CDR3: TGTGCCAGCAGTTTCTTCCGGGACAGGGGGCTCGATGAGCAGTTCTTC.

This chain connects TRBV6-2 or TRBV6-3 to TRBJ2-3; maybe TRBD1 (6 bases). This CDR3 region has 17 residues. Trimming cost V 4 bases and J 7 bases, with 24 bases left between them. The germline gives CDR1 MNHEY, CDR2 SVGEGT. The CDR3 DNA reads as TGTGCCAGCAGTTTAGGTCTTCGCAGGGGAATCTTTAATACGCAGTATTTT. Amino acid sequence: CASSLGLRRGIFNTQYF.

This chain links TRBV5-4 with TRBJ2-7; 10 nucleotides line up with TRBD2. CDR3 length: 15 residues. The V gene's germline CDR1 is SGHNT and CDR2 YYREEE (reference sequence). Unmatched junction bases numbered 4, after V lost 0 bases and J lost 4 bases. The CDR3 loop reads CASSLDLAGVYEQYF. The CDR3 DNA sequence: TGTGCCAGCAGCTTGGATCTAGCGGGAGTGTACGAGCAGTACTTC.

The rearrangement links TRBV4-2 to TRBJ2-3; 11 nucleotides line up with TRBD2. Germline CDR1 and CDR2: LGHNA and YNFKEQ. The CDR3 contains 15 residues. V gave up 3 bases and J gave up 3 bases; unmatched junction bases: 2. The CDR3 sequence is CASSQIAGGTDTQYF. The CDR3 DNA follows: TGTGCCAGCAGCCAGATAGCGGGAGGGACAGATACGCAGTATTTT.

This clone has more than one count but fewer than ten. The chain recombines TRBV7-2 with TRBJ1-5; D not certain. The CDR3 is 18 amino acids. V lost 0 bases and J 0 bases, leaving 15 bases between the germline ends. CDR1 and CDR2 from the germline V gene are SGHTA and FQGNSA. The DNA of the CDR3 is TGTGCCAGCAGCTTAGCGCTTGGCGGGTCGAATAGCAATCAGCCCCAGCATTTT. Protein sequence: CASSLALGGSNSNQPQHF.

J is TRBJ1-1 and V is TRBV5-1; D perhaps matches TRBD1 (6 bases). Trimming removed 4 bases at V and 1 base at J, with 17 bases between. The CDR3 covers 16 residues. Germline values: CDR1 SGHRS, CDR2 YFSETQ. The CDR3 spells CASSMATGHPNTEAFF. CDR3 nucleotides: TGCGCCAGCAGCATGGCGACGGGACACCCGAACACTGAAGCTTTCTTT.

The V call is TRBV18, the J call TRBJ2-1; possibly TRBD1 for D (5 bases). Deletions cut 3 bases from V and 6 bases from J, with 15 bases between. CDR3 length: 15 amino acids. Germline-derived CDR1 and CDR2 are KGHSH and LQKENI. The CDR3 DNA is TGTGCCAGCTCACCTTCCGCGACAGTGGGCAATGAGCAGTTCTTC. This codes for CASSPSATVGNEQFF.